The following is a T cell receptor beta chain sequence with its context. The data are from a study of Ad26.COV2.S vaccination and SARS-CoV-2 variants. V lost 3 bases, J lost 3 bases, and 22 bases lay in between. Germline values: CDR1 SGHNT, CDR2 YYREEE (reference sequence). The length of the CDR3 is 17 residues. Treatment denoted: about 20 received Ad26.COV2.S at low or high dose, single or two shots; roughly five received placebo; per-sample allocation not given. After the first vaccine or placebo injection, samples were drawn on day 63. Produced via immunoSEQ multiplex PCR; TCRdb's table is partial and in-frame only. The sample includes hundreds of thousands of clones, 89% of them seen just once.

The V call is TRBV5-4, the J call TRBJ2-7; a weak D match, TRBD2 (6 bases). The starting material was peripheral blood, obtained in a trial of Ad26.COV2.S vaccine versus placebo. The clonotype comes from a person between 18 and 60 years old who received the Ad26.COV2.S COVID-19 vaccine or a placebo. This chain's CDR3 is CASSSHSRERDLYEQYF. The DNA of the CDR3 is TGTGCCAGCAGCTCGCACTCCCGGGAGAGGGACCTCTACGAGCAGTACTTC.